One sample yielded the 29 T cell receptor beta chains listed below, sequenced in a study of blood T cell repertoires in COVID-19. Clones were read by immunoSEQ multiplex PCR, and TCRdb kept only the in-frame ones, dropping some. The table records about 270,000 clones, about 87% of them present only once. The sequenced material came from PBMCs or T cells enriched from blood (not recorded which). These receptors were collected from a woman in her fifties or sixties who had recovered from COVID-19.

This rearrangement joins TRBV18 to TRBJ2-1; maybe TRBD1 (6 bases). This CDR3 spans 15 amino acids. V was clipped by 6 bases and J by 0 bases, with 12 bases between them. Per the germline V gene, CDR1 is KGHSH and CDR2 is LQKENI. The CDR3 bases are TGTGCCAGCTCCCCTACAGGGAGCTCCTACAATGAGCAGTTCTTC. Translating gives CASSPTGSSYNEQFF.

This clone was observed once. This sequence joins TRBV28 and TRBJ2-1, with 10 bases fitting TRBD2. Germline-derived CDR1 and CDR2 are MDHEN and SYDVKM. V lost 2 bases and J lost 3; bases outside the gene matches: 7. The length of the CDR3 is 17 residues. In DNA form, the CDR3 reads TGTGCCAGCAGTTTAATTTTACTAGCGGGATTCTACAATGAGCAGTTCTTC. This gives the protein CASSLILLAGFYNEQFF.

Many counts were recorded for this clone. This rearrangement joins TRBV28 to TRBJ2-6; D may be TRBD1 (5 bases). V shed 7 bases and J shed 1 base, with 11 bases lying between them. Germline CDR1 and CDR2: MDHEN and SYDVKM. This CDR3 contains 15 residues. The CDR3 DNA is TGTGCCAGCAATCTCGACAGTTCTGGGGCCAACGTCCTGACTTTC. Protein product: CASNLDSSGANVLTF.

The V call is TRBV6-2 or TRBV6-3, the J call TRBJ1-5, with 7 bases fitting TRBD1. J lost 5 bases, V lost 3 bases, and 7 bases had no gene match. This CDR3 is 15 amino acids long. In germline, CDR1 is MNHEY, CDR2 SVGEGT. In nucleotides, the CDR3 is TGTGCCAGCAGTTATCGGTCAGGGGGTGATCAGCCCCAGCATTTT. Amino acids: CASSYRSGGDQPQHF.

The genes are TRBV11-2 and TRBJ1-1; 7 positions match TRBD1. Germline values: CDR1 SGHAT, CDR2 FQNNGV. The junction had 12 bases not matched to a gene; V was cut back by 5 bases and J by 3 bases. The CDR3 is 16 residues long. The CDR3 is CASSQGQLQRYTEAFF. The CDR3 coding sequence is TGTGCCAGCAGCCAGGGACAGTTACAGCGTTACACTGAAGCTTTCTTT.

This chain links TRBV7-2 with TRBJ1-1; D is unclear. V was clipped by 1 base and J by 6 bases, with 12 bases between them. The CDR3 length is 14 residues. The V gene's germline CDR1 is SGHTA and CDR2 FQGNSA. The CDR3 region is CASSLGGSRAEAFF. For the CDR3, the DNA is TGTGCCAGCAGCTTAGGAGGGTCCCGCGCTGAAGCTTTCTTT.

The chain uses TRBV24-1 and TRBJ2-7, with TRBD1 matching 11 bases. This CDR3 contains 15 residues. J was trimmed by 5 bases and V by 4 bases; bases with no gene match: 6. CDR1 and CDR2 (germline): KGHDR, SFDVKD. The CDR3 DNA is TGTGCCACCAGTGACCGGACAGGGGGCCGGAACGAGCAGTACTTC. Its translation is CATSDRTGGRNEQYF.

This chain links TRBV9 with TRBJ2-3; 9 bases agree with TRBD2. The V gene's germline CDR1 is SGDLS and CDR2 YYNGEE. Trimming at V came to 5 bases and at J to 2 bases, leaving 3 bases not matched to a gene. The CDR3 sequence is 14 residues long. In DNA, the CDR3 is TGTGCCAGCAGGCGGGGGGGTCTCACAGATACGCAGTATTTT. Amino acid sequence: CASRRGGLTDTQYF.

V gene TRBV2 combines with J gene TRBJ2-7; 9 nucleotides align to TRBD1. Germline CDR1 and CDR2: SNHLY and FYNNEI. This CDR3 is 15 amino acids long. Losses at the gene ends were 7 bases for V and 4 bases for J; bases not matched to a gene: 11. CDR3 amino acids: CASNYDRGTFYEQYF. In nucleotides, the CDR3 is TGTGCCAGCAATTATGACAGGGGGACTTTTTACGAGCAGTACTTC.

This clone was found a few times. This chain connects TRBV4-1 to TRBJ2-3, with TRBD2 matching over 9 bases. In germline, CDR1 is MGHRA, CDR2 YSYEKL. The CDR3 has 16 residues. V lost 4 bases to trimming and J lost 2 bases; unmatched junction nucleotides: 7. The CDR3 loop reads CASSRALAGSTDTQYF. The DNA of the CDR3 is TGCGCCAGCAGCCGAGCCCTAGCGGGGTCCACAGATACGCAGTATTTT.

This clone was observed a single time. The rearrangement links TRBV6-2 or TRBV6-3 to TRBJ2-1; possible D gene TRBD2, 6 bases. The germline CDR1 and CDR2 sequences are MNHEY and SVGEGT. V was cut by 4 bases and J by 0 bases, with 13 bases left in between. The CDR3 has 16 amino acids. The CDR3 sequence: CASSSPGTASYNEQFF. The CDR3 region has the DNA TGTGCCAGCAGTTCTCCCGGGACTGCCTCCTACAATGAGCAGTTCTTC.

This clone was detected only once. The chain recombines TRBV24-1 with TRBJ2-3; TRBD1 matches at 9 bases. Unmatched junction bases numbered 2, after V lost 4 bases and J lost 1 base. The CDR3 is 15 amino acids. CDR1 KGHDR and CDR2 SFDVKD come from the germline V gene. The DNA of the CDR3 is TGTGCCACCAGTGACAACAGGGGGCGCACAGATACGCAGTATTTT. Translating gives CATSDNRGRTDTQYF.

This clone was seen a handful of times. This chain joins TRBV19 and TRBJ1-1; possible D gene TRBD1, 6 bases. The germline V gene has CDR1 LNHDA and CDR2 SQIVND (reference sequence). The CDR3 contains 14 residues. V was shortened by 5 bases and J by 1 base, with 11 bases between the two germline ends. CDR3: CASSLRGKNTEAFF. Here the CDR3 DNA reads TGTGCCAGTAGTCTCAGGGGTAAGAACACTGAAGCTTTCTTT.

This clone has more than one count but fewer than ten. The V gene is TRBV7-2, the J gene TRBJ2-7; TRBD1 aligns across 7 bases. V dropped 0 bases and J dropped 2; count of bases not matched to a gene: 4. The CDR3 totals 15 residues. Germline lookup yields CDR1 SGHTA and CDR2 FQGNSA. The CDR3 reads CASSLAGQGAYEQYF. The DNA of the CDR3 is TGTGCCAGCAGCTTAGCTGGGCAGGGGGCCTACGAGCAGTACTTC.

The chain employs TRBV18 and TRBJ1-1, with a possible D match to TRBD1 (6 bases). Germline V gene sequence: CDR1 KGHSH, CDR2 LQKENI. There are 16 residues in the CDR3. The V end was cut by 0 bases, the J end by 0 bases, with 11 bases between. Written as DNA, the CDR3 is TGTGCCAGCTCACCACCGGTCCCAGGGGTGAACACTGAAGCTTTCTTT. It is translated as CASSPPVPGVNTEAFF.

This clone has just one count. This sequence joins TRBV7-2 and TRBJ2-7; D possibly corresponds to TRBD1 (6 bases). CDR3 length: 15 amino acids. Germline values: CDR1 SGHTA, CDR2 FQGNSA. V shed 4 bases and J shed 2 bases, with 15 bases lying between them. DNA of the CDR3: TGTGCCAGCAGCTCAGGGGTAACACCAACCTACGAGCAGTACTTC. Translation: CASSSGVTPTYEQYF.

The chain combines TRBV4-2 with TRBJ2-7; 8 nucleotides match TRBD2. CDR1 is LGHNA, CDR2 YNFKEQ, per germline. This CDR3 is 16 amino acids long. J gave up 0 bases and V 2 bases, and 6 bases lay outside the gene matches. The CDR3 spells CASSQQLAESSYEQYF. The CDR3 DNA sequence: TGTGCCAGCAGCCAACAACTAGCGGAGTCCTCCTACGAGCAGTACTTC.

The chain links TRBV2 to TRBJ1-4, with D unclear. From germline, CDR1 is SNHLY and CDR2 FYNNEI. Trimming removed 5 bases from V and 0 bases from J, with 16 bases in between. This CDR3 is built from 17 residues. CDR3 sequence reads: CASSLQSPRATNEKLFF. In nucleotides, the CDR3 is TGTGCCAGCAGTCTCCAAAGCCCAAGAGCAACTAATGAAAAACTGTTTTTT.

The V and J genes are TRBV6-5 and TRBJ1-4; D is possibly TRBD1 (6 bases). CDR1 MNHEY and CDR2 SVGAGI come from the germline V gene. Trimming stripped 6 bases from V and 5 bases from J, with 13 bases between. The CDR3 covers 14 residues. DNA for the CDR3: TGTGCCAGCAGCCCGGGACACTCCAATGAAAAACTGTTTTTT. Translated, it gives CASSPGHSNEKLFF.

The chain employs TRBV11-2 and TRBJ1-1, with TRBD1 as a possible D gene (5 bases). Looked up from germline, CDR1 is SGHAT and CDR2 is FQNNGV. The CDR3 spans 14 residues. V was cut by 2 bases and J by 4 bases, with 11 bases left in between. The CDR3 spells CASSLKGLGTEAFF. The CDR3 DNA reads TGTGCCAGCAGCTTAAAGGGGTTGGGCACTGAAGCTTTCTTT.

Of note for this clone: One end of the junction fails to match germline, which may point to a read error. The rearrangement joins TRBV2 to TRBJ2-7; no definite D call. This CDR3 spans 12 amino acids. Germline lookup yields CDR1 SNHLY and CDR2 FYNNEI. CDR3 residues: CASREGQHEQYF. CDR3 in DNA: TGTGCCAGCAGAGAAGGGCAACACGAGCAGTACTTC. Looking up the rest from reference TRBV2 and TRBJ2-7 gives the full variable domain: EPEVTQTPSHQVTQMGQEVILRCVPISNHLYFYWYRQILGQKVEFLVSFYNNEISEKSEIFDDQFSVERPDGSNFTLKIRSTKLEDSAMYFCASREGQHEQYFGPGTRLTVT.

V gene TRBV19 combines with J gene TRBJ1-2, with a weak D call TRBD1 (6 bases). The CDR3 is 16 amino acids. The germline CDR1 and CDR2 sequences are LNHDA and SQIVND (reference sequence). Trimming took off 7 bases at V and 0 bases at J, with 18 bases between the two ends. CDR3 bases: TGTGCCAGTACCCCTGGGGGGGCAGAACCTAACTATGGCTACACCTTC. This sequence encodes CASTPGGAEPNYGYTF. The full variable domain, its missing parts supplied by reference TRBV19 and TRBJ1-2, is DGGITQSPKYLFRKEGQNVTLSCEQNLNHDAMYWYRQDPGQGLRLIYYSQIVNDFQKGDIAEGYSVSREKKESFPLTVTSAQKNPTAFYLCASTPGGAEPNYGYTFGSGTRLTVV.

This clone has a handful of counts. This chain uses TRBV2 with TRBJ2-1, with D unresolved. The CDR3 extends over 15 amino acids. V was pared by 7 bases and J by 0 bases, with 13 bases between. Per germline, CDR1 SNHLY and CDR2 FYNNEI. The CDR3 protein is CASNHRGNSYNEQFF. The CDR3 DNA reads as TGTGCCAGCAATCATCGAGGAAACTCCTACAATGAGCAGTTCTTC.

The chain uses TRBV7-8 and TRBJ1-5, with 7 positions matching TRBD1. Germline V gene sequence: CDR1 SGHVS, CDR2 FQNEAQ. J gave up 4 bases and V 3 bases, and 3 bases lay outside the gene matches. This CDR3 has 14 residues. CDR3 nucleotide sequence: TGTGCCAGCAGCTTTCAGACAGGGAATCAGCCCCAGCATTTT. As protein: CASSFQTGNQPQHF.

The chain combines TRBV7-2 with TRBJ1-2; D might be TRBD1 (6 bases). V was shortened by 5 bases and J by 8 bases, with 18 bases between the two germline ends. From germline, CDR1 is SGHTA and CDR2 FQGNSA. The CDR3 totals 14 residues. Here the CDR3 DNA reads TGTGCCAGCAGCACTTACAGGGAGACGAAGGGCTACACCTTC. Translation: CASSTYRETKGYTF.

The genes are TRBV5-1 and TRBJ1-4, with 7 bases identical to TRBD1. Losses at the gene ends were 4 bases for V and 7 bases for J; bases not matched to a gene: 13. CDR1 is SGHRS, CDR2 YFSETQ, per germline. This CDR3 has 16 amino acids. CDR3 residues: CASSQGTAGVGEKLFF. Here the CDR3 DNA reads TGCGCCAGCAGCCAGGGGACAGCCGGTGTTGGTGAAAAACTGTTTTTT.

This rearrangement joins TRBV28 to TRBJ1-5; no definite D call. Germline assignment: CDR1 MDHEN and CDR2 SYDVKM. The CDR3 spans 15 residues. The ends were cut back, 2 bases at V and 3 bases at J, with 11 bases in the middle. The CDR3: CASSLPWRNNQPQHF. The CDR3 region has the DNA TGTGCCAGCAGTTTACCCTGGCGGAACAATCAGCCCCAGCATTTT.

The rearrangement uses TRBV6-5 and TRBJ2-7, with D perhaps matching TRBD2 (5 bases). Looked up from germline, CDR1 is MNHEY and CDR2 is SVGAGI. CDR3 length: 14 residues. Trimming left V 6 bases short and J 3 bases short, with 15 bases between. The CDR3 sequence: CASSHLADYYEQYF. CDR3 coding DNA: TGTGCCAGCAGCCATCTAGCCGACTACTACGAGCAGTACTTC.

The rearrangement joins TRBV7-2 to TRBJ1-4; D not certain. CDR1 and CDR2 from the germline V gene are SGHTA and FQGNSA. The CDR3 is 13 amino acids. The V gene lost 6 bases and the J gene lost 4 bases, with 9 bases spanning the gap. Here the CDR3 DNA reads TGTGCCAGCAGTCGAACAGTTAATGAAAAACTGTTTTTT. This codes for CASSRTVNEKLFF.